These T cell receptor beta chains were read from a single sample in a study of blood T cells in healthy people across ages. TCRdb recomputed calls from the 5' RACE reads with MiXCR, one row per CDR3 protein. The profile shows roughly 800,000 distinct CDR3 sequences, more than 25% of them singletons. These data were also reused for a study on T cells of mothers and their children.

Sequenced input: blood. The receptors stem from a boy between 10 and 17 years old in good health. Each CDR3 is given with its conserved first and last residue. The order of the fields is V gene, clone size, J gene, D gene, CDR3 protein, CDR3 DNA. A D gene is named only where the DNA matches it firmly. Clone size is shown for a subset of rows, as once, few, many or a class of expanded clone.

TRBV28	many	TRBJ2-5	.	CASSFGQGRETQYF	TGTGCCAGCAGTTTCGGGCAGGGGAGAGAGACCCAGTACTTC
TRBV29-1	few	TRBJ1-2	TRBD1	CSVTGTGMGSYGYTF	TGCAGCGTTACCGGGACAGGGATGGGGAGCTATGGCTACACCTTC
TRBV9	.	TRBJ2-3	TRBD1	CASSPRGRGHVDTQYF	TGTGCCAGCAGCCCCCGCGGCAGGGGGCATGTAGATACGCAGTATTTT
TRBV27	.	TRBJ2-1	.	CASSYRGGEQFF	TGTGCCAGCAGCTACAGGGGAGGCGAGCAGTTCTTC
TRBV6-2/TRBV6-3	.	TRBJ2-5	.	CASTMFRSQETQYF	TGTGCCAGCACAATGTTCCGGAGTCAAGAGACCCAGTACTTC
TRBV7-9	few	TRBJ1-2	.	CASSLATLGVGYTF	TGTGCCAGCAGCTTAGCGACCCTGGGGGTTGGCTACACCTTC
TRBV5-5	few	TRBJ1-4	.	CASSLDSDNEKLFF	TGTGCCAGCAGCTTGGACAGCGATAATGAAAAACTGTTTTTT
TRBV7-8	few	TRBJ2-7	.	CASRNPALSYEQYF	TGTGCCAGCAGGAACCCGGCCCTTTCCTACGAGCAGTACTTC
TRBV10-3	.	TRBJ2-7	TRBD1	CAISEGGTGVEQYF	TGTGCCATCAGTGAGGGAGGGACAGGGGTCGAGCAGTACTTC
TRBV2	few	TRBJ2-5	.	CASSESWKVPETQYF	TGTGCCAGCAGTGAGTCTTGGAAAGTCCCGGAGACCCAGTACTTC
TRBV7-2	few	TRBJ2-5	.	CASSSARGETQYF	TGTGCCAGCAGCTCCGCCCGTGGGGAGACCCAGTACTTC
TRBV28	once	TRBJ2-1	.	CASSLAGDRTYNEQFF	TGTGCCAGCAGTTTAGCCGGAGACAGGACCTACAATGAGCAGTTCTTC
TRBV7-6	few	TRBJ2-1	.	CASSFYLLGYNGQFF	TGTGCCAGCAGCTTTTACCTCCTAGGGTACAATGGGCAGTTCTTC
TRBV5-1	few	TRBJ2-5	.	CASSLNGLFRETQYF	TGCGCCAGCAGCTTGAACGGGCTATTTCGGGAGACCCAGTACTTC
TRBV4-1	few	TRBJ2-7	.	CASSQDGGGAYEQYF	TGCGCCAGCAGCCAAGATGGCGGAGGGGCCTACGAGCAGTACTTC
TRBV5-1	few	TRBJ2-7	.	CASSPRGRNGDEQYF	TGCGCCAGCAGCCCAAGGGGGAGGAACGGGGACGAGCAGTACTTC
TRBV7-2	.	TRBJ2-5	.	CASSLVWTAQETQYF	TGTGCCAGCAGCTTAGTGTGGACAGCGCAAGAGACCCAGTACTTC
TRBV20-1	once	TRBJ1-2	.	CSARDGAGIIYGYTF	TGCAGTGCTAGAGATGGGGCCGGTATTATTTATGGCTACACCTTC
TRBV20-1	.	TRBJ2-2	TRBD2	CSARSRTSGEGGELFF	TGCAGTGCCCGTTCTCGGACTAGCGGGGAGGGCGGGGAGCTGTTTTTT
TRBV5-1	few	TRBJ2-5	.	CASSSHIRGSQETQYF	TGCGCCAGCAGCAGTCATATTAGGGGGAGTCAAGAGACCCAGTACTTC
TRBV2	few	TRBJ1-4	.	CASSEWAYRNEKLFF	TGTGCCAGCAGTGAATGGGCTTACCGGAATGAAAAACTGTTTTTT
TRBV28	few	TRBJ2-1	.	CAIGPYNEQFF	TGTGCCATCGGACCTTACAATGAGCAGTTCTTC
TRBV20-1	few	TRBJ2-7	.	CSAQMGYEQYF	TGCAGTGCACAGATGGGCTACGAGCAGTACTTC
TRBV6-1	.	TRBJ1-2	.	CASSDLDNYGYTF	TGTGCCAGCAGCGACCTAGATAACTATGGCTACACCTTC
TRBV20-1	.	TRBJ2-7	TRBD2	CSAGAGGVYEQYF	TGCAGTGCTGGAGCGGGGGGAGTCTACGAGCAGTACTTC
TRBV28	few	TRBJ2-6	TRBD1	CASSRDRGPGANVLTF	TGTGCCAGCAGCCGGGACAGGGGGCCTGGGGCCAACGTCCTGACTTTC
TRBV7-2	.	TRBJ1-6	.	CASSFYGMNSPLHF	TGTGCCAGCAGCTTCTACGGGATGAATTCACCCCTCCACTTT
TRBV20-1	.	TRBJ2-2	.	CSASRWGENTGELFF	TGCAGTGCTAGTCGTTGGGGGGAGAACACCGGGGAGCTGTTTTTT
TRBV29-1	many	TRBJ1-2	.	CSSYPRRGNYGYTF	TGCAGCTCCTACCCGCGACGGGGTAACTATGGCTACACCTTC
TRBV12-3/TRBV12-4	.	TRBJ2-7	TRBD2	CASSPSGGPTYEQYF	TGTGCCAGCAGCCCCAGCGGGGGTCCAACCTACGAGCAGTACTTC
TRBV29-1	few	TRBJ2-1	.	CSVQYSGNEQFF	TGCAGCGTTCAGTACTCAGGGAATGAGCAGTTCTTC
TRBV29-1	.	TRBJ2-2	.	CSGTTNTGELFF	TGCAGCGGGACAACGAACACCGGGGAGCTGTTTTTT
TRBV7-9	few	TRBJ1-4	.	CASSYGPGEKLFF	TGTGCCAGCAGCTATGGCCCGGGGGAAAAACTGTTTTTT